The entry that follows covers one T cell receptor (beta chain) sequence. Its antigen is unknown. The data stem from a study of STAT5B mutations in CD4+ large granular lymphocyte leukemia. Study findings and constraints: Top patient clones used TRBV06 genes more often: 8/27 versus 2/35 in controls.

Repertoires were generated with immunoSEQ multiplex PCR, while TCRdb's copy carries only in-frame clones and drops some. Among tens of thousands of clones, about four fifths were seen once, and the ten largest hold around 8.6%. This CDR3 has 17 amino acids. Germline V gene lookup returns CDR1 MNHNS and CDR2 SASEGT. Losses at the gene ends were 4 bases for V and 4 bases for J; bases not matched to a gene: 8. Sequencing was performed on CD4+ T cells from blood buffy coats. The chain uses TRBV6-1 and TRBJ2-1; 12 positions agree with TRBD2. This TCR came from a human donor in good health. CDR3 protein: CASSVLTSGGYYNEQFF. For the CDR3, the DNA is TGTGCCAGCAGTGTGTTAACTAGCGGGGGGTATTACAATGAGCAGTTCTTC.